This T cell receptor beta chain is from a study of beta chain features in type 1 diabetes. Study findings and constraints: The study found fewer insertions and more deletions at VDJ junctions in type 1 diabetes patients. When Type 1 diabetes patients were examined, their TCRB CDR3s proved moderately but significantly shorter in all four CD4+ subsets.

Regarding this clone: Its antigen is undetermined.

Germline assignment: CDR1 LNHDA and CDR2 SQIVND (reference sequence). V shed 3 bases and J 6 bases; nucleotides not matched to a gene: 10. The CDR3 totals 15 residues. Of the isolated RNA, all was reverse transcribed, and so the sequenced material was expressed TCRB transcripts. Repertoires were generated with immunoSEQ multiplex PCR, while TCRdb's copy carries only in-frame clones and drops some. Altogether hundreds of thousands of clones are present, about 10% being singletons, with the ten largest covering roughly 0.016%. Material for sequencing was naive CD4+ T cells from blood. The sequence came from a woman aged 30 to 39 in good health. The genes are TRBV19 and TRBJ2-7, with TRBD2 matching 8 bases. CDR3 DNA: TGTGCCAGTAGTATTGGCGGGAGGATACTTCGCGAGCAGTACTTC. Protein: CASSIGGRILREQYF.